This T cell receptor (beta chain) derives from a study of cytomegalovirus exposure and HLA in healthy donors. Findings and caveats of the study: Most sequenced TCRs were rare (though some public TCRs occurred in many donors). V- and J-gene trimming of TCR beta was linked (in a later analysis) to a missense DCLRE1C variant.

Primers: 60 Vbeta forward and 13 Jbeta reverse. Using immunoSEQ multiplex PCR, the repertoire was profiled, and TCRdb retains in-frame clones only, with some absent. The sample carries some 150,000 clones, around 80% recorded once. Details on this clone: Antigen: not known.

V lost 5 bases to trimming and J lost 7 bases; unmatched junction nucleotides: 2. This CDR3 comprises 14 residues. The germline V gene encodes CDR1 MNHEY and CDR2 SVGAGI. V and J are TRBV6-5 and TRBJ2-1; 13 bases map to TRBD2. This sequence was found in a woman between 40 and 50 years old in good health and CMV-seronegative. The sample consisted of PBMCs. CDR3 region: CASSRTSGSNEQFF. DNA of the CDR3: TGTGCCAGCAGTCGGACTAGCGGGAGTAATGAGCAGTTCTTC.